This T cell receptor beta chain was recorded in a study of CD8+CD57+ T cells in acquired aplastic anemia. Study-level background: Mean yield of DNA from sorted CD4+ and CD8+ cells was around 3 ug. Study outcomes and limitations: A significant difference in CD8+ Simpson's diversity between patients and controls was not found. A set of 25 to 35 CD8+ CDR3 sequences was shared between patients and controls, and these sequences appeared highly expressed in patients.

The V and J ends lost 3 bases and 5 bases respectively, with 3 bases between them. The CDR3 contains 11 residues. From germline, CDR1 is LNHDA and CDR2 SQIVND (reference sequence). The table lists this clonotype with a count of one. Antigen: not known. The patients chosen for sequencing had shown expansion of CD8+CD57+ cells (detected by flow cytometry). Genomic DNA served as template for TCR beta VDJ and CDR3 profiling. One entry per CDR3 protein, called by TCRdb with MiXCR from the reads. In the table there are approximately 300,000 distinct CDR3 sequences, 56% of which are singletons. The sequence derives from a human donor with aplastic anemia. The chain is built from TRBV19 and TRBJ2-3; D uncertain. Sequenced material: sorted CD4+, CD8+, or CD8+CD57+ T cells (not recorded which) from PBMCs. Here the CDR3 DNA reads TGTGCCAGTAGTATTGGAGATACGCAGTATTTT. Its protein is CASSIGDTQYF.